This TCR beta chain was profiled in a study of blood T cell repertoires in COVID-19. The wider study: Symptom resolution, clearance, or two negative PCRs marked the recovered donors of Cohort 3.

The CDR3 is made up of 14 amino acids. CDR1 and CDR2 from the germline V gene are LNHDA and SQIVND (reference sequence). The V end lost 8 bases, the J end lost 0 bases, and 10 bases lay between the germline ends. The repertoire was sequenced with immunoSEQ multiplex PCR; TCRdb's copy has only in-frame clones and lacks some. In the table there are 200,000 to 250,000 clones, roughly nine tenths of which are singletons. The TCR originated in a woman aged 45 to 65 in a cohort exposed to, infected with or recovered from COVID-19 (not recorded which). The gene calls are TRBV19 and TRBJ1-4, with D uncertain. The sample was PBMCs or T cells enriched from blood (not recorded which). DNA for the CDR3: TGTGCCAGTGGCGGATTGGCAACTAATGAAAAACTGTTTTTT. Translation gives CASGGLATNEKLFF.